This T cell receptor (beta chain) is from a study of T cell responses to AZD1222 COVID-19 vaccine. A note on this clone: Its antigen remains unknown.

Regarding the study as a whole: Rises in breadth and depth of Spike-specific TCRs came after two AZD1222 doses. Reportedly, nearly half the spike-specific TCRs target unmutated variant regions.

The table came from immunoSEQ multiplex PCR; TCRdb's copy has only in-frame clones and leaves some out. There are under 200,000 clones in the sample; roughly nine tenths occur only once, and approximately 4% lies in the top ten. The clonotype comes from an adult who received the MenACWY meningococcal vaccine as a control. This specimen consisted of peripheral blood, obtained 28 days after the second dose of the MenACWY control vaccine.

The CDR3 is CASSMGLSNIQYF. The CDR3 nucleotides read TGTGCCAGTAGTATGGGGCTATCGAACATTCAGTACTTC. The chain uses TRBV19 and TRBJ2-4; TRBD1 might be the D (5 bases). This CDR3 has 13 amino acids. Deletions cut 3 bases from V and 7 bases from J, with 10 bases between. The germline V gene has CDR1 LNHDA and CDR2 SQIVND (reference sequence).